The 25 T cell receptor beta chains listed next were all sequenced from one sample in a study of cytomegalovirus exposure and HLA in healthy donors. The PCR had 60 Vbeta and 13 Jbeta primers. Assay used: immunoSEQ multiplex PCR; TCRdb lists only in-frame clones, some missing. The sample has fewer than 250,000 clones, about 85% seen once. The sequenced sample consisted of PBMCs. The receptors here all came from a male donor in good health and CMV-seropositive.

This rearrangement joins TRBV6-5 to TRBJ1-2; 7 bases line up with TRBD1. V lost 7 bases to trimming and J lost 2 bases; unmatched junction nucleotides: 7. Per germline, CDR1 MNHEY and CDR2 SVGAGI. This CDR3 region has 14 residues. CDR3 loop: CASTGDRTNYGYTF. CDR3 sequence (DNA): TGTGCCAGCACCGGGGACAGAACGAACTATGGCTACACCTTC.

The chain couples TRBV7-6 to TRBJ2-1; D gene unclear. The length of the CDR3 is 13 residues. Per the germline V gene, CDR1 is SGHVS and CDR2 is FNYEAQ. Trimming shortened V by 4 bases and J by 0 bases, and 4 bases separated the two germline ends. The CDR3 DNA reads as TGTGCCAGCAGCTCCAACTCCTACAATGAGCAGTTCTTC. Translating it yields CASSSNSYNEQFF.

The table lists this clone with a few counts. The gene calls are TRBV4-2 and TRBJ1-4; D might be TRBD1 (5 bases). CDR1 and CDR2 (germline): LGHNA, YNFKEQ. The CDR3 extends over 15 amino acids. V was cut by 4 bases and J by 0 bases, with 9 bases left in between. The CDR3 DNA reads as TGTGCCAGCAGCCCGAAGACAGCAACTAATGAAAAACTGTTTTTT. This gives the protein CASSPKTATNEKLFF.

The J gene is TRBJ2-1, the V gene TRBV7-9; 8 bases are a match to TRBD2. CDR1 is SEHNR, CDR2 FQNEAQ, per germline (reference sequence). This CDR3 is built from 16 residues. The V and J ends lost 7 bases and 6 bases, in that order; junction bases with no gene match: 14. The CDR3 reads CASIKPGLEVLNEQFF. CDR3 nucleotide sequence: TGTGCCAGCATCAAACCGGGACTAGAGGTCCTCAATGAGCAGTTCTTC. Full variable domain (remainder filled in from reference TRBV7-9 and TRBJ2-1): DTGVSQNPRHKITKRGQNVTFRCDPISEHNRLYWYRQTLGQGPEFLTYFQNEAQLEKSRLLSDRFSAERPKGSFSTLEIQRTEQGDSAMYLCASIKPGLEVLNEQFFGPGTRLTVL.

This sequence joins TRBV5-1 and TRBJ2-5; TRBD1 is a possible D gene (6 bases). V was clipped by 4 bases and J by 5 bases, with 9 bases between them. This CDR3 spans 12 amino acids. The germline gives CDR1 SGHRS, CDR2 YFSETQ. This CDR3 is CASSPTGETQYF. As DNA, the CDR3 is TGCGCCAGCAGCCCCACAGGGGAGACCCAGTACTTC.

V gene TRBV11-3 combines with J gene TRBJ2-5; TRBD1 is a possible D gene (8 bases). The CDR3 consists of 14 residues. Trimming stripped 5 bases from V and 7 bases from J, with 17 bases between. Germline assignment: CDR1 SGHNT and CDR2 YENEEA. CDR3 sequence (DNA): TGTGCCAGCAGCGCCCGGACAGGGAGGGGGACCCAGTACTTC. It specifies CASSARTGRGTQYF. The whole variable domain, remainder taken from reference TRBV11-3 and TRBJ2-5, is EAGVVQSPRYKIIEKKQPVAFWCNPISGHNTLYWYLQNLGQGPELLIRYENEEAVDDSQLPKDRFSAERLKGVDSTLKIQPAELGDSAVYLCASSARTGRGTQYFGPGTRLLVL.

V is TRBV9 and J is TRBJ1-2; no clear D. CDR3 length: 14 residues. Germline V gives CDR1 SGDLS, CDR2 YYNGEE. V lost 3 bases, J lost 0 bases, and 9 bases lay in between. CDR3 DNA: TGTGCCAGCAGCGCAGGACTGACTAACTATGGCTACACCTTC. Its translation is CASSAGLTNYGYTF.

The CDR3, as DNA: TGTGCCAGCAGGACTAGCACCAAGCAGTACTTC. This encodes CASRTSTKQYF. V gene TRBV6-5 combines with J gene TRBJ2-7; 7 bases align to TRBD2. The CDR3 contains 11 residues. V lost 6 bases and J lost 8; bases outside the gene matches: 4. CDR1 is MNHEY, CDR2 SVGAGI, per germline.

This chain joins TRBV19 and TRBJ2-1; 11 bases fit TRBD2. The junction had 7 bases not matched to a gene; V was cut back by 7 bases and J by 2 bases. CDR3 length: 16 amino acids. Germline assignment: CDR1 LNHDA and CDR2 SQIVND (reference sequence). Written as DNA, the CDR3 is TGTGCCAGTACTCCCGGGACTAGCGGTCCCTACAATGAGCAGTTCTTC. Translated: CASTPGTSGPYNEQFF.

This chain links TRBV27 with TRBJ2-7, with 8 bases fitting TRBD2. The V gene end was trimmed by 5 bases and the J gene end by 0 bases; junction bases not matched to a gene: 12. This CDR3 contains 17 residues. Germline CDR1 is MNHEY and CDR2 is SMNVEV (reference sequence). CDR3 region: CASSPMRTSGGSYEQYF. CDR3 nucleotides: TGTGCCAGCAGTCCTATGCGAACTAGCGGAGGCTCCTACGAGCAGTACTTC.

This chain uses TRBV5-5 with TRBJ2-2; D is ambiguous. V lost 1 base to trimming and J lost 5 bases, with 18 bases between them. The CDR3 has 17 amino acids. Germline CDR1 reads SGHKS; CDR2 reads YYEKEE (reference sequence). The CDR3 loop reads CASSLWRPRQTTGELFF. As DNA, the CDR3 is TGTGCCAGCAGCTTGTGGCGGCCCCGGCAAACGACCGGGGAGCTGTTTTTT.

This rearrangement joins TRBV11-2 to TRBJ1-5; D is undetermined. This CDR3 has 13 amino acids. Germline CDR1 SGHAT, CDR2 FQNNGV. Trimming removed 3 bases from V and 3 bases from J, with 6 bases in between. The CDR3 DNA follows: TGTGCCAGCAGCTTCTCCCCCAATCAGCCCCAGCATTTT. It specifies CASSFSPNQPQHF. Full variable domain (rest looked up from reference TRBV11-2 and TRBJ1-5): EAGVAQSPRYKIIEKRQSVAFWCNPISGHATLYWYQQILGQGPKLLIQFQNNGVVDDSQLPKDRFSAERLKGVDSTLKIQPAKLEDSAVYLCASSFSPNQPQHFGDGTRLSIL.

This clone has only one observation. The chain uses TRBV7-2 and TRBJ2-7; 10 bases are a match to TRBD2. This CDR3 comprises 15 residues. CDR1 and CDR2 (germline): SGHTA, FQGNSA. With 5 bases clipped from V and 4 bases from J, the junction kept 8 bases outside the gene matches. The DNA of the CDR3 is TGTGCCAGCAGCCAACTAGCGGGGCCGTCATACGAGCAGTACTTC. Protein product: CASSQLAGPSYEQYF.

The CDR3 reads CASKGTSGFQDTQYF. CDR3 DNA: TGCGCCAGCAAAGGGACTAGCGGGTTCCAAGATACGCAGTATTTT. The J gene is TRBJ2-3, the V gene TRBV5-1, with 12 bases lining up with TRBD2. Germline trimming cut 6 bases from V and 5 bases from J; bases unmatched to any gene: 7. The CDR3 is 15 amino acids. Per the germline V gene, CDR1 is SGHRS and CDR2 is YFSETQ. Supplemented by reference TRBV5-1 and TRBJ2-3, the full variable domain reads KAGVTQTPRYLIKTRGQQVTLSCSPISGHRSVSWYQQTPGQGLQFLFEYFSETQRNKGNFPGRFSGRQFSNSRSEMNVSTLELGDSALYLCASKGTSGFQDTQYFGPGTRLTVL.

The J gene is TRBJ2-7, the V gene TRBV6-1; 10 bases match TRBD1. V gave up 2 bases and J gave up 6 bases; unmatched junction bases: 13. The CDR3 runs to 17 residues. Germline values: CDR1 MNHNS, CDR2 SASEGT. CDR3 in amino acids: CASSEFESRTGGSEQYF. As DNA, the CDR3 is TGTGCCAGCAGTGAATTCGAGTCTAGGACAGGGGGGAGCGAGCAGTACTTC.

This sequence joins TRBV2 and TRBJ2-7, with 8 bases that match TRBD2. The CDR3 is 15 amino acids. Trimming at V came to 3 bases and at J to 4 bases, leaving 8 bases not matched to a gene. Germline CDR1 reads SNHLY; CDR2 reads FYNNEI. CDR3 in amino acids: CASSEGDGGGYEQYF. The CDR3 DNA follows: TGTGCCAGCAGTGAGGGGGACGGGGGGGGGTACGAGCAGTACTTC.

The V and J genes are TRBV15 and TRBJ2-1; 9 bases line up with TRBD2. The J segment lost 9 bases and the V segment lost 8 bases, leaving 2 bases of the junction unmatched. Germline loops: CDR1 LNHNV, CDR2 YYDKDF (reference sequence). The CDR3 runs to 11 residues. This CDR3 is CATGTSFEQFF. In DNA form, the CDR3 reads TGTGCCACCGGGACTAGCTTTGAGCAGTTCTTC.

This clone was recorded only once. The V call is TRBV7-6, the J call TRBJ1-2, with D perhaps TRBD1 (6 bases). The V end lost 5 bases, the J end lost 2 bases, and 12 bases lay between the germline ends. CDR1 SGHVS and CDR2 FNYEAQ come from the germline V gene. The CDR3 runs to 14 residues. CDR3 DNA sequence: TGTGCCAGCAGCCCCGGGACACAGAACTATGGCTACACCTTC. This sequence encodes CASSPGTQNYGYTF.

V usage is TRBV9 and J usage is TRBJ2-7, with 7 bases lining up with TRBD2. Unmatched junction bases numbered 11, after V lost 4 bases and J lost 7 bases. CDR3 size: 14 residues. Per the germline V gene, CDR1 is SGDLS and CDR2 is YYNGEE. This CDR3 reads CASSNAGELGEQYF. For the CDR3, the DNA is TGTGCCAGCAGCAACGCGGGAGAACTCGGGGAGCAGTACTTC.

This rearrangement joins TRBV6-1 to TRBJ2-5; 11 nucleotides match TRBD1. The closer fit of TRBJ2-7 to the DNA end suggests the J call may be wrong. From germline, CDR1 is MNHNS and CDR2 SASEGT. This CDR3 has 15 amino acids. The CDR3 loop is CASSRDRGTFYEQYF. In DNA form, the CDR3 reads TGTGCCAGCAGTAGGGACAGGGGGACATTTTACGAGCAGTACTTC.

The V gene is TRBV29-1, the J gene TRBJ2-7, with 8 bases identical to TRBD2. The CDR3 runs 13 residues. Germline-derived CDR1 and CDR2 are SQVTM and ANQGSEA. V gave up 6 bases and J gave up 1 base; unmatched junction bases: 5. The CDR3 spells CSVSGTRSYEQYF. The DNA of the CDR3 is TGCAGCGTCTCCGGGACTAGGTCCTACGAGCAGTACTTC.

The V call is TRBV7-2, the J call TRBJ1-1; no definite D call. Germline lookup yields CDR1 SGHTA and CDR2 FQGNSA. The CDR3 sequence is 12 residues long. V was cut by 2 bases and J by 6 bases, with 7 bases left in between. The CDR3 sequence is CASSLTIAEAFF. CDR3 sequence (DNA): TGTGCCAGCAGCTTAACAATCGCTGAAGCTTTCTTT. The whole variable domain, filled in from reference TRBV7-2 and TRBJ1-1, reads GAGVSQSPSNKVTEKGKDVELRCDPISGHTALYWYRQSLGQGLEFLIYFQGNSAPDKSGLPSDRFSAERTGGSVSTLTIQRTQQEDSAVYLCASSLTIAEAFFGQGTRLTVV.

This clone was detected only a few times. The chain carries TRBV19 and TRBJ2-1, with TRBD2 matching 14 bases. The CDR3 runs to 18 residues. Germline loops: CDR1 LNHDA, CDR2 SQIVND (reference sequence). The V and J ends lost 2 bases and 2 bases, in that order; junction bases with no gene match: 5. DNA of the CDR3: TGTGCCAGTAGTATAATGAGACTAGCGGGGGGGCCCTACAATGAGCAGTTCTTC. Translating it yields CASSIMRLAGGPYNEQFF.

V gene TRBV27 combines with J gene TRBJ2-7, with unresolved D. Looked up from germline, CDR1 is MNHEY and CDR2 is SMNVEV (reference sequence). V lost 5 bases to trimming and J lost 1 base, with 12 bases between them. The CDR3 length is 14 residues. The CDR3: CASSRLGTSYEQYF. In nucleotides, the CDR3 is TGTGCCAGCAGTCGCCTGGGCACTTCCTACGAGCAGTACTTC.

CDR3 DNA: TGTGCCAGCAGCTTGACAGTTTCCTCCTACGAGCAGTACTTC. It yields the protein CASSLTVSSYEQYF. The V gene is TRBV11-2, the J gene TRBJ2-7; TRBD1 might be the D (5 bases). From germline, CDR1 is SGHAT and CDR2 FQNNGV. The CDR3 covers 14 residues. V lost 3 bases, J lost 0 bases, and 9 bases lay in between.